These T cell receptor beta chains were read from a single sample in a study of preoperative IRX-2 immunotherapy in early breast cancer. Clones were read by immunoSEQ multiplex PCR, and TCRdb kept only the in-frame ones, dropping some. This sample has 60,000 or so clones, with roughly 95% found just once. The material was obtained from a patient treated with IRX-2 immunotherapy. The receptors were gathered from a human donor with breast cancer. Both conserved end residues are part of each CDR3. The D gene is left open where the match is weak. Part of the rows lack a size; the others show once, few, many or a class for expanded clones.

cdr3_aa: CSAPEPQHF
cdr3_nt: TGCAGTGCTCCCGAGCCCCAGCATTTT
d_call: NA
v_call: TRBV20-1
clone_size: NA
j_call: TRBJ1-5

cdr3_aa: CASSLRSGDYTGELFF
cdr3_nt: TGTGCCAGCAGCTTAAGGAGCGGGGACTACACCGGGGAGCTGTTTTTT
d_call: TRBD2
v_call: TRBV5-5
clone_size: NA
j_call: TRBJ2-2

cdr3_aa: CASSDDFGGQFF
cdr3_nt: TGTGCCAGCAGCGACGATTTTGGTGGGCAGTTCTTC
d_call: NA
v_call: TRBV7-9
clone_size: NA
j_call: TRBJ2-1

cdr3_aa: CAWNQGQAYEQYF
cdr3_nt: TGTGCCTGGAACCAGGGACAGGCCTACGAGCAGTACTTC
d_call: TRBD1
v_call: TRBV30
clone_size: NA
j_call: TRBJ2-7

cdr3_aa: CASSLTAGNTIYF
cdr3_nt: TGTGCCAGCAGTTTGACAGCTGGAAACACCATATATTTT
d_call: NA
v_call: TRBV28
clone_size: NA
j_call: TRBJ1-3

cdr3_aa: CASSCDRRGTNEKLFF
cdr3_nt: TGTGCCAGCAGCTGTGACAGGCGTGGGACTAATGAAAAACTGTTTTTT
d_call: NA
v_call: TRBV28
clone_size: NA
j_call: TRBJ1-4

cdr3_aa: CASSAREAEKLFF
cdr3_nt: TGTGCCAGCAGTGCAAGGGAGGCTGAAAAACTGTTTTTT
d_call: NA
v_call: TRBV25-1
clone_size: once
j_call: TRBJ1-4

cdr3_aa: CSVRRETSTDTQYF
cdr3_nt: TGCAGCGTCCGCAGGGAGACTAGCACAGATACGCAGTATTTT
d_call: NA
v_call: TRBV29-1
clone_size: NA
j_call: TRBJ2-3

cdr3_aa: CASTRRGGANEKLFF
cdr3_nt: TGTGCCAGCACCCGCCGAGGAGGGGCTAATGAAAAACTGTTTTTT
d_call: NA
v_call: TRBV5-4
clone_size: NA
j_call: TRBJ1-4

cdr3_aa: CATIDRGREETQYF
cdr3_nt: TGTGCCACAATAGACAGGGGGCGCGAAGAGACCCAGTACTTC
d_call: TRBD1
v_call: TRBV6-5
clone_size: NA
j_call: TRBJ2-5

cdr3_aa: CASSVDGTSYGYTF
cdr3_nt: TGTGCCAGCAGCGTAGACGGTACTTCCTATGGCTACACCTTC
d_call: NA
v_call: TRBV9
clone_size: NA
j_call: TRBJ1-2

cdr3_aa: CASSPARVGNTIYF
cdr3_nt: TGTGCCAGCAGCCCCGCGAGGGTTGGAAACACCATATATTTT
d_call: NA
v_call: TRBV11-2
clone_size: NA
j_call: TRBJ1-3

cdr3_aa: CASSISRDRLHEQYF
cdr3_nt: TGTGCCAGTAGTATCTCCAGGGATCGCCTCCACGAGCAGTACTTC
d_call: NA
v_call: TRBV19
clone_size: NA
j_call: TRBJ2-7

cdr3_aa: CASSGGGTYEQYF
cdr3_nt: TGTGCCAGCAGTGGCGGGGGGACCTACGAGCAGTACTTC
d_call: TRBD2
v_call: TRBV28
clone_size: NA
j_call: TRBJ2-7